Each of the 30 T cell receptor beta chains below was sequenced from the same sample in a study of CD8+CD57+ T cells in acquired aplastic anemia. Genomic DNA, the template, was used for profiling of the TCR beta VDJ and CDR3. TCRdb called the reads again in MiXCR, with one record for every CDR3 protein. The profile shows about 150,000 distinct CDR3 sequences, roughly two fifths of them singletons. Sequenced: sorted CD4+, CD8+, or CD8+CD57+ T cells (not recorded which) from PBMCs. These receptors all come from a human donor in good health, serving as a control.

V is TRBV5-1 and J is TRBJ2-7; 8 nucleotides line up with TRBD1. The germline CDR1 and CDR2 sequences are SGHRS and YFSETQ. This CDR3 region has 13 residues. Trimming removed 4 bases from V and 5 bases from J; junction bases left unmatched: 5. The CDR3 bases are TGCGCCAGCAGCCTCGGACAGGGAGACGAGCAGTACTTC. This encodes CASSLGQGDEQYF.

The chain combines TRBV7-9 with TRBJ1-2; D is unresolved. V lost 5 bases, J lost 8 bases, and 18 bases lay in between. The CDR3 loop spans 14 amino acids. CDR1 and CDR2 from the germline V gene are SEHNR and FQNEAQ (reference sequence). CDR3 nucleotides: TGTGCCAGCAGCCCCGGTGATTGGGCGGGGGGCTACACCTTC. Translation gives CASSPGDWAGGYTF.

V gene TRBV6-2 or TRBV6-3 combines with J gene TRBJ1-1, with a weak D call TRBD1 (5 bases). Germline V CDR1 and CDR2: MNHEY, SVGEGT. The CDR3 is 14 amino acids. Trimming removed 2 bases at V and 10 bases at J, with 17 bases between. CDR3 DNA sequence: TGTGCCAGCAGTTACGTGGGGCCCTGGGCTGGAGCTTTCTTT. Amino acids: CASSYVGPWAGAFF.

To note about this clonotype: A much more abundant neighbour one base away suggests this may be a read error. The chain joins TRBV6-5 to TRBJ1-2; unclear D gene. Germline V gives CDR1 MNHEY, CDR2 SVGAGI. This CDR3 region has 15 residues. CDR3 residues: CACSSVDGFRHGYTF. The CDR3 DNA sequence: TGTGCCTGCAGTTCAGTGGACGGATTCAGACATGGCTACACCTTC.

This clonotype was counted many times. The CDR3 nucleotides read TGTGCCAGCAGCTCACGAGGATCGAACACCGGGGAGCTGTTTTTT. This translates into CASSSRGSNTGELFF. This chain connects TRBV9 to TRBJ2-2; no clear D. This CDR3 spans 15 amino acids. Germline-derived CDR1 and CDR2 are SGDLS and YYNGEE. The V end lost 4 bases, the J end lost 0 bases, and 10 bases lay between the germline ends.

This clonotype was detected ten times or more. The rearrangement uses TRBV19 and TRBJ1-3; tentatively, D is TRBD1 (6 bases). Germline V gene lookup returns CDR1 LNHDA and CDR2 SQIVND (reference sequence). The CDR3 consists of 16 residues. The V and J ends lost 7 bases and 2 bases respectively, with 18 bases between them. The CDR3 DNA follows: TGTGCCAGTACCTGGATCAGAGGGGGGACTGGAAACACCATATATTTT. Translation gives CASTWIRGGTGNTIYF.

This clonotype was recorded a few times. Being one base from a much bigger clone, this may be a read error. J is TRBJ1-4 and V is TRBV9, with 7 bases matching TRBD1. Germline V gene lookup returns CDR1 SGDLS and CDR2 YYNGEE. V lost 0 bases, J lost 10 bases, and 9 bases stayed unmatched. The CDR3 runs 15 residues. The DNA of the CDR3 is TGTGCCAGCAGCGTAGATGTCCAGGGGGGTGGAAAACTGTTTTTT. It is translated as CASSVDVQGGGKLFF.

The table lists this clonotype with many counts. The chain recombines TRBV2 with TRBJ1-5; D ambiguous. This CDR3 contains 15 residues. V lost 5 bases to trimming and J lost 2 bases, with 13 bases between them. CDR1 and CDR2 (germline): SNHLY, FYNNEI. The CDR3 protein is CASSPPQEGNQPQHF. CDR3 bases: TGTGCCAGCAGTCCCCCCCAGGAGGGCAATCAGCCCCAGCATTTT.

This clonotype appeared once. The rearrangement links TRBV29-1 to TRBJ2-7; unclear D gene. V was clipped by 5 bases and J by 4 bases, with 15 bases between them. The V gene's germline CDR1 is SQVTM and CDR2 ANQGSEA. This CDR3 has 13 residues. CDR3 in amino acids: CSVRSISSYEQYF. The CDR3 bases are TGCAGCGTTCGTAGTATTAGTTCTTACGAGCAGTACTTC.

In DNA form, the CDR3 reads TGTGCCACCAGTGATTTTACTACTAACTATGGCTACACCTTC. Encoded protein: CATSDFTTNYGYTF. The chain is built from TRBV24-1 and TRBJ1-2; D not resolved. The CDR3 is made up of 14 amino acids. The germline CDR1 and CDR2 sequences are KGHDR and SFDVKD. Trimming removed 1 base at V and 0 bases at J, with 5 bases between.

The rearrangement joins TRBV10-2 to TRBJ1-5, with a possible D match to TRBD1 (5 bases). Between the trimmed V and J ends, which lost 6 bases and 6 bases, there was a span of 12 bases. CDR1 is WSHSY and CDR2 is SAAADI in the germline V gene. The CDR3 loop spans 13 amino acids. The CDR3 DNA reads TGCGCCAGCAGGGCAGGGAGGGCTCAGCCCCAGCATTTT. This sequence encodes CASRAGRAQPQHF.

This CDR3 reads CASRALATEQYF. The CDR3 region has the DNA TGTGCCAGCAGGGCGCTAGCGACCGAGCAGTACTTC. This sequence joins TRBV2 and TRBJ2-7, with a tentative D call TRBD2 (6 bases). The CDR3 totals 12 residues. The germline gives CDR1 SNHLY, CDR2 FYNNEI. The V gene lost 6 bases and the J gene lost 6 bases, with 12 bases spanning the gap.

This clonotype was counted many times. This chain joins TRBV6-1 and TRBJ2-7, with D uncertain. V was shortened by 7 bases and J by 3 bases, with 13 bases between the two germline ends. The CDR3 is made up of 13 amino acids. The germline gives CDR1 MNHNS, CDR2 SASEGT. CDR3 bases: TGTGCCAGCAACGTGGGCAGACACTACGAGCAGTACTTC. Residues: CASNVGRHYEQYF.

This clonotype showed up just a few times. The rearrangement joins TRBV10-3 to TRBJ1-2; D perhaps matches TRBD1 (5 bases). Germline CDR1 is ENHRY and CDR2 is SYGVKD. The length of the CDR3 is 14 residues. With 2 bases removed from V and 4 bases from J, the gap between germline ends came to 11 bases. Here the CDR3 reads CAISEKQGTYGYTF. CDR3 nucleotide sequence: TGTGCCATCAGTGAGAAGCAGGGAACCTATGGCTACACCTTC.

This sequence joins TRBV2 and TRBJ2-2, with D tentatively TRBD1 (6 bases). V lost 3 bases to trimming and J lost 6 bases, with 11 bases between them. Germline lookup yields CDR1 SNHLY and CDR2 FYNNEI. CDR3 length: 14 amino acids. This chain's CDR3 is CASSESRGAGELFF. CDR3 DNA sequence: TGTGCCAGCAGTGAGTCCAGGGGTGCCGGGGAGCTGTTTTTT.

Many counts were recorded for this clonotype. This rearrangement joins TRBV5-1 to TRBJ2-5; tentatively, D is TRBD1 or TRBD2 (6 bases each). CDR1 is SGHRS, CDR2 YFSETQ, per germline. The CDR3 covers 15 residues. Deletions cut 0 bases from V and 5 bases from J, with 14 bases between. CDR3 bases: TGCGCCAGCAGCTTGGAGGGGGGAAAGTGGGAGACCCAGTACTTC. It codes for CASSLEGGKWETQYF.

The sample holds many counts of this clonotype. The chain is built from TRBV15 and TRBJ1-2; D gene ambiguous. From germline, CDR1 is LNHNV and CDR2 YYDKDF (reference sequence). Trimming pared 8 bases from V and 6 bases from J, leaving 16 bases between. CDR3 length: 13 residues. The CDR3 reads CATSGPPSDGYTF. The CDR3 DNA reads TGTGCCACCTCCGGGCCTCCTTCGGATGGCTACACCTTC.

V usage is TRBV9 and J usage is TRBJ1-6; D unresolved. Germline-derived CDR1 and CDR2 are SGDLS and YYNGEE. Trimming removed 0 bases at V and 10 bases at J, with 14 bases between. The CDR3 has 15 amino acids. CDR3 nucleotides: TGTGCCAGCAGCGTAGCCCCCCTGACGGACTCACCCCTCCACTTT. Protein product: CASSVAPLTDSPLHF.

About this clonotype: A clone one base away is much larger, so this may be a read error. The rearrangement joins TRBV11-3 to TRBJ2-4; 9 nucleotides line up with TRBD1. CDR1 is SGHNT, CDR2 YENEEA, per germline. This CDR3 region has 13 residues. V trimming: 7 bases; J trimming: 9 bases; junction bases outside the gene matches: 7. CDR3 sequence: CASNWDREGIQYF. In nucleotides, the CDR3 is TGTGCCAGCAACTGGGACAGGGAGGGCATTCAGTACTTC.

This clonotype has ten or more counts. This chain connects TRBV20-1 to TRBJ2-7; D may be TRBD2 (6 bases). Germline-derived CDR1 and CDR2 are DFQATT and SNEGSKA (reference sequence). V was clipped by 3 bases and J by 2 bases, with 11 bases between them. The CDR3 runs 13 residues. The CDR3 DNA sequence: TGCAGTGCTAGCGGGAGAACCACCTACGAGCAGTACTTC. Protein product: CSASGRTTYEQYF.

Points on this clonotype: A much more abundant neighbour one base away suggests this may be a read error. In DNA form, the CDR3 reads TGTGCCAGCAGTTGGATACTGGGGAGCTCCTACGAGCGGTACTTC. This sequence encodes CASSWILGSSYERYF. This chain joins TRBV6-5 and TRBJ2-7, with TRBD2 as a possible D gene (5 bases). Germline V gene lookup returns CDR1 MNHEY and CDR2 SVGAGI. CDR3 length equals 15 residues.

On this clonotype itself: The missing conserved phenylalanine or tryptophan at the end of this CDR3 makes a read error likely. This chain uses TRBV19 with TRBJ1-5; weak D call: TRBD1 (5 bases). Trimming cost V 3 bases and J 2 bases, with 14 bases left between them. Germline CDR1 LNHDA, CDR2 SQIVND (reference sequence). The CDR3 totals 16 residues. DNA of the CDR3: TGTGCCAGTAGTATCTGGGGATCGGGGGGCAATCAGCCCCAGCATCTT. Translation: CASSIWGSGGNQPQHL.

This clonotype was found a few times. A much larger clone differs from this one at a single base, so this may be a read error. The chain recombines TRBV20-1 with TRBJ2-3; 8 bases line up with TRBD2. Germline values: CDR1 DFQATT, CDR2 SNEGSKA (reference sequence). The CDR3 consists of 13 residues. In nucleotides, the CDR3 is TGCAGTGCTAGCGGGGGGGTGCGAAATACGCAGTGTTTT. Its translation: CSASGGVRNTQCF.

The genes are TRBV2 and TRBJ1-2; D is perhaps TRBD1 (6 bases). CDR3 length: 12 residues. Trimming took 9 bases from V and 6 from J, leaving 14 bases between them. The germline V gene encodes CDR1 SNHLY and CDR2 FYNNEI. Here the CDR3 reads CARRGQTDGYTF. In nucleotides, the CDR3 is TGTGCCAGGAGAGGACAGACCGATGGCTACACCTTC. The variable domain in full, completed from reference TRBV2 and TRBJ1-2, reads EPEVTQTPSHQVTQMGQEVILRCVPISNHLYFYWYRQILGQKVEFLVSFYNNEISEKSEIFDDQFSVERPDGSNFTLKIRSTKLEDSAMYFCARRGQTDGYTFGSGTRLTVV.

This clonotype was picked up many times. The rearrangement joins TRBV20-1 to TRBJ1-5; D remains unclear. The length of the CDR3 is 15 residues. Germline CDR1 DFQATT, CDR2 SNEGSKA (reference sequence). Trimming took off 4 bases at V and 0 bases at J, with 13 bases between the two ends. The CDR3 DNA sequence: TGCAGTGCTAAATCCCAGGAGAATAGCAATCAGCCCCAGCATTTT. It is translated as CSAKSQENSNQPQHF.

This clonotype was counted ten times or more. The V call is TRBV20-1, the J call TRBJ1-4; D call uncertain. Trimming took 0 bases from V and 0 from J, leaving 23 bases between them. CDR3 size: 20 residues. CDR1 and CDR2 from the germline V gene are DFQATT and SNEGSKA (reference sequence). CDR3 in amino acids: CSARDLAIRRAEATNEKLFF. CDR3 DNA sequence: TGCAGTGCTAGAGATTTGGCAATACGGCGGGCAGAAGCAACTAATGAAAAACTGTTTTTT.

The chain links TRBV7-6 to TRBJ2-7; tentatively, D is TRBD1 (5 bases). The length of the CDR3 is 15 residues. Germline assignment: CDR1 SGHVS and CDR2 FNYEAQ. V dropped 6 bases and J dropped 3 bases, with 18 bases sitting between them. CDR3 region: CASSEPRQNSYEQYF. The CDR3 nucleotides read TGTGCCAGCAGTGAACCGCGACAGAATAGCTACGAGCAGTACTTC.

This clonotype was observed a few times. This chain's CDR3 is CASSLTYRGQETQYF. Here the CDR3 DNA reads TGCGCCAGCAGCTTGACATACAGGGGGCAAGAGACCCAGTACTTC. The V call is TRBV5-1, the J call TRBJ2-5; 8 nucleotides align to TRBD1. From germline, CDR1 is SGHRS and CDR2 YFSETQ. The CDR3 consists of 15 residues. V dropped 1 base and J dropped 2; count of bases not matched to a gene: 4. Complete variable domain (other parts from reference TRBV5-1 and TRBJ2-5): KAGVTQTPRYLIKTRGQQVTLSCSPISGHRSVSWYQQTPGQGLQFLFEYFSETQRNKGNFPGRFSGRQFSNSRSEMNVSTLELGDSALYLCASSLTYRGQETQYFGPGTRLLVL.

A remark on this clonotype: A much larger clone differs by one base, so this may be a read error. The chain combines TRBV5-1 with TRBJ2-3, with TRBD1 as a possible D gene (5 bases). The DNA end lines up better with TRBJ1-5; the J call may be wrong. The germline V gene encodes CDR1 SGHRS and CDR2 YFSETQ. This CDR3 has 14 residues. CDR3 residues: CASSLGPRENTQHF. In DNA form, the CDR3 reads TGCGCCAGCAGCCTGGGACCCCGGGAGAATACGCAGCATTTT.

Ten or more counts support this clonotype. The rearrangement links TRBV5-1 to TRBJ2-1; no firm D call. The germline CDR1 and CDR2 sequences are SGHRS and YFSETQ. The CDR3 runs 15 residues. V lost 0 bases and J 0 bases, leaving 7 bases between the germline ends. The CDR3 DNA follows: TGCGCCAGCAGCTTGGTGGAGCCCTCCTACAATGAGCAGTTCTTC. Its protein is CASSLVEPSYNEQFF.